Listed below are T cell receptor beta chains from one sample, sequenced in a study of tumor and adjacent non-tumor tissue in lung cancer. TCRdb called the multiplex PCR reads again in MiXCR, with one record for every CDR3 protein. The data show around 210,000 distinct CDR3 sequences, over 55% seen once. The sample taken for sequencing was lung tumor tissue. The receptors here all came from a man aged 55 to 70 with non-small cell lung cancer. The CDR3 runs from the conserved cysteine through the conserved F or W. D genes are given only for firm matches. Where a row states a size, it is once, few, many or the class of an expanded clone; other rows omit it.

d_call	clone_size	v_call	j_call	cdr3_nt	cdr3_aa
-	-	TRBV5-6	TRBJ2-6	TGTGCCAGCGGCTTCCTTTGGGTCTCTGGGGCCTACGTACTGACTTTC	CASGFLWVSGAYVLTF
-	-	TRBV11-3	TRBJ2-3	TGCACCAGCAGCTTCGAGAGCCTGAACACAGATACGCAGTATTTT	CTSSFESLNTDTQYF
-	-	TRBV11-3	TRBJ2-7	TGTGCCAGCAGCTATATGACAGGCCCCTCCTACAAGCAGTACTTC	CASSYMTGPSYKQYF
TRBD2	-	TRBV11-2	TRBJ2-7	TGTGCCAGCAGGGGGGTAGGGGAGGGCTACGGGCAGTACTTC	CASRGVGEGYGQYF
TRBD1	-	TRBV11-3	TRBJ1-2	TGTGCAAGCAGCTTAGGACAGGGGCCGGATGGCTACACCTTC	CASSLGQGPDGYTF
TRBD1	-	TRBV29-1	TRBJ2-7	TGCAGCGTAGACCGGCGACAGGGGGACTACGAGCAGTACTTT	CSVDRRQGDYEQYF
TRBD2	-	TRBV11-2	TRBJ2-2	TGTGCCAGCAGTTACGGACTGGCGGGAGGAACCGGGGAGCTGTTTTTT	CASSYGLAGGTGELFF
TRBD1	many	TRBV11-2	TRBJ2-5	TGTGCCAGCAGCTTTACAGGGGGAGAGACCCAGTACTTC	CASSFTGGETQYF
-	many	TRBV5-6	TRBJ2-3	TGTGCCAGCAGGACGGAGGGAGATACGCAGTATTTT	CASRTEGDTQYF
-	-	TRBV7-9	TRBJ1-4	TGTGTTAGCAGCTTAGATGCAGGCCTGAAAGGTGAAAAACTGTTTTTT	CVSSLDAGLKGEKLFF
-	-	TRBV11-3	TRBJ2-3	TGTGCCAGCAGCTTAGCCAAATTCGGGGGTACGCAGTATTTT	CASSLAKFGGTQYF
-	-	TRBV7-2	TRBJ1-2	TGTGCCAGCAGCCCAACAGGGTATGGCTACACCTTC	CASSPTGYGYTF
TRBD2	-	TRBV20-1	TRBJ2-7	TGCACTGCCATCGGGGGGGACCCCGAGCAGTACTTC	CTAIGGDPEQYF
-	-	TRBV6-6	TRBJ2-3	TGTCCCAGCAGTTACCCCGAGGCTAGATACACAGATACGCAGTATTTC	CPSSYPEARYTDTQYF
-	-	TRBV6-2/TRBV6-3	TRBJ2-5	TGTGCCAGCAGTTACGTAACACCCTTGGGCCAGTACTTC	CASSYVTPLGQYF
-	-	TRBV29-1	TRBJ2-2	TGCAGCGTCGGACAAAGCGACGGGGAGCTGTTTTTT	CSVGQSDGELFF
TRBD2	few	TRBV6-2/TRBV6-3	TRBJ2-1	TGTGCCAGCAATCGGCCCAGGCTAGCGGGGCGCTATGAGCAGTTCTTC	CASNRPRLAGRYEQFF
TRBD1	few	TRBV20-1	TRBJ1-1	TGCAGTGCTAAAAGGGACAGGGAGACTGAAGCTTTCTTT	CSAKRDRETEAFF
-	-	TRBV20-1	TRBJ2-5	TGCAGTGCTATTGGAGGTCAAGAGACCCAGTACTTC	CSAIGGQETQYF
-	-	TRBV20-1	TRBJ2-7	TGCAGTACTAGAGATCCCTGGGCAACCTACGAGCAGTGCTTC	CSTRDPWATYEQCF
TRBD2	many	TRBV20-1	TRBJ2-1	TGCAGTGCTAGAGATTATATACGGGAGGGCCGAAATGAGCAGTTCTTC	CSARDYIREGRNEQFF
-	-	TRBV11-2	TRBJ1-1	TGTGCCAGCAGCTTAGGCACAAGGGCCATGTGCACTGAAGCTTTCTTT	CASSLGTRAMCTEAFF
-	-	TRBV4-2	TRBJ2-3	TGTGTCGGCAGCCAAGATACAGGGAGGCAGCCCCAGTATTTT	CVGSQDTGRQPQYF
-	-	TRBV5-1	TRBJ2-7	TGCGCCAGCAGTATTCAGGGGATTGGGGGCACGTTCTCCTACGAGCAGTACTTC	CASSIQGIGGTFSYEQYF
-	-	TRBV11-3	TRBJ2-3	TGTGCCGGGACCACAGATACGCAGTATTTT	CAGTTDTQYF
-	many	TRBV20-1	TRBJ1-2	TGCAGTGCTAGAGACTCCCGGACTTCGAATGGCTACACCTTC	CSARDSRTSNGYTF
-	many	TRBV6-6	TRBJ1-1	TGTGCCAGCAGTTACCAAAGGGACACTGAAGCTTTCTTT	CASSYQRDTEAFF
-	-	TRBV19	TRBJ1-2	TGTGCCAGTAGTATTAGGACTGGCCTTAGGTATGGCTACACCTTC	CASSIRTGLRYGYTF
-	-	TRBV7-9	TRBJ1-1	TGTGCCAGCAGCTTGGGGGGTCAGAACATTGAAGCTTTCTTT	CASSLGGQNIEAFF
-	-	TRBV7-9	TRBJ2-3	TGTGCCAGCAGCTTAGGAGGCCGTGTGGGCGATACGCAGTATTTT	CASSLGGRVGDTQYF
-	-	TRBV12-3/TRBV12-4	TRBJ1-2	TGTGTCAGCAGTTTTATGAGTGTGAGGACGACCAACTATGGCTACACCTTC	CVSSFMSVRTTNYGYTF
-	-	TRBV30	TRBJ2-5	TGTGCCTGGAGCCCAGGGGAAGAGACCCAGTACTTC	CAWSPGEETQYF
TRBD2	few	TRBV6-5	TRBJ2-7	TGTGCCAGCAAGGAAATAGGACTAGCGGGGCCCCGGGAGTACTTC	CASKEIGLAGPREYF
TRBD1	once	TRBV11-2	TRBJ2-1	TGTGTCAGCAGCCTTGCTCACAGGGGCAATGAGCACTTCTTC	CVSSLAHRGNEHFF
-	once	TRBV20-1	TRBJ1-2	TGCAGTGCAAGAGACGGGGAGATTGCCTACGGCTACACCTTC	CSARDGEIAYGYTF
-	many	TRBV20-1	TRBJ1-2	TGCAGTGCTAGAGAGTTCTCCACGACAGGATCCCGGGGGGGCTACACCTTC	CSAREFSTTGSRGGYTF
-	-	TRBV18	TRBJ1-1	TGTGCCAGCTCAGTCACGACGAACACTGAAGCTTTCTTT	CASSVTTNTEAFF
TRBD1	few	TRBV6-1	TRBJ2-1	TGTGCCAGCAATCACCCGGGACAGCTCAACAATGAGCAGTTCTTC	CASNHPGQLNNEQFF
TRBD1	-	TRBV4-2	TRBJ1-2	TGTGCCAGGAGCCAGGCACAACAGGGGATCGTAGGCTACACCTTC	CARSQAQQGIVGYTF
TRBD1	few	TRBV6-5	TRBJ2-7	TGTGCCAGCAGTACGGACAGGGGGATCGAGCAGTACTTC	CASSTDRGIEQYF
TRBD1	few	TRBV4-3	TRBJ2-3	TGCGCCAGCAGCCGAGGACAGGGGGCCACTGGTACGCAGTATTTT	CASSRGQGATGTQYF
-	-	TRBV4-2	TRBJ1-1	TGTGCCAGCAGCCTAGAAACGGAAGGAGCTGAAGGTTTCTTT	CASSLETEGAEGFF
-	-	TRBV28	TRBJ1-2	TGTGCCAGCAGTCCCCCGTGGAGTTCTGTCTATGGCTACACCTTC	CASSPPWSSVYGYTF
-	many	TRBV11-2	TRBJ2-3	TGTGCCAGCAGCTTAAACCCGATCACAGATACGCAGTATTTT	CASSLNPITDTQYF
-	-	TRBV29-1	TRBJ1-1	TGCAGCATTGAAGGTGAATCCGCTGAAGGTTTCTTT	CSIEGESAEGFF
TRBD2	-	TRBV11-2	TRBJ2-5	TGTGCCAGCAACTCCGGAACCATCAGGACTAGCGGGGGGGAGACCCTGTACTTC	CASNSGTIRTSGGETLYF
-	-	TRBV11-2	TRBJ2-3	TGTGTCAGCAGCTCGACGACTACCCACACAGATACGCAGTATTTT	CVSSSTTTHTDTQYF
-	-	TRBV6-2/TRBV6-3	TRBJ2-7	TGTGGCACAACTCCAGGGGTCGGCGAGCAGTACTTC	CGTTPGVGEQYF
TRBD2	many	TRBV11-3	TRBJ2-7	TGTGCCAGCAGCTTAGGGTGGGAGCGGGAGAAGTACGAGCAGTACTTC	CASSLGWEREKYEQYF
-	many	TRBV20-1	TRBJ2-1	TGCAGTGCTACCCCAGCGAGGCTTTGGGCAATCAATGAGCAGTTCTTC	CSATPARLWAINEQFF
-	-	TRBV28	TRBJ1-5	TGTGCCAGGAGGTTCACAGGGAGCGGCCAGCCCCAGCATTTT	CARRFTGSGQPQHF
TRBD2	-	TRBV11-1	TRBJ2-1	TGTGCCAGCTTATCTCGTCTAGCGGGAGGCAACAATGAGCAGTTCTTC	CASLSRLAGGNNEQFF
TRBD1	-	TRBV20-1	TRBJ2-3	TGCTGTGCTTCACGCCGGGACAGGAGGCGCACAGATACGCAGTATTTT	CCASRRDRRRTDTQYF
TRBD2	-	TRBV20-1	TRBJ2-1	TGCAGTGCTAAACTTCTAGCGGAGAGGCTCAATGAGCAGTTCTTC	CSAKLLAERLNEQFF
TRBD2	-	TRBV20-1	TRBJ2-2	TGCAGTACTAGAGAGGTTAGCGGGAGGGCGGCCACCGGGGAGCTGTTTTTT	CSTREVSGRAATGELFF
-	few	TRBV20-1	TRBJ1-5	TGCAGTGCCCAGACCCGGACAGCCGGTTTTGATCAGCCCCAGCATTTT	CSAQTRTAGFDQPQHF
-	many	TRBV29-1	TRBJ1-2	TGCAGCGCCGAGAGACAGGCGATTTATGGCTACACCTTC	CSAERQAIYGYTF
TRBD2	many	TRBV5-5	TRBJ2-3	TGTGCCAGCAGCTTGCAGAGCGGGAGGGGGTTAGATACGCAGTATTTT	CASSLQSGRGLDTQYF